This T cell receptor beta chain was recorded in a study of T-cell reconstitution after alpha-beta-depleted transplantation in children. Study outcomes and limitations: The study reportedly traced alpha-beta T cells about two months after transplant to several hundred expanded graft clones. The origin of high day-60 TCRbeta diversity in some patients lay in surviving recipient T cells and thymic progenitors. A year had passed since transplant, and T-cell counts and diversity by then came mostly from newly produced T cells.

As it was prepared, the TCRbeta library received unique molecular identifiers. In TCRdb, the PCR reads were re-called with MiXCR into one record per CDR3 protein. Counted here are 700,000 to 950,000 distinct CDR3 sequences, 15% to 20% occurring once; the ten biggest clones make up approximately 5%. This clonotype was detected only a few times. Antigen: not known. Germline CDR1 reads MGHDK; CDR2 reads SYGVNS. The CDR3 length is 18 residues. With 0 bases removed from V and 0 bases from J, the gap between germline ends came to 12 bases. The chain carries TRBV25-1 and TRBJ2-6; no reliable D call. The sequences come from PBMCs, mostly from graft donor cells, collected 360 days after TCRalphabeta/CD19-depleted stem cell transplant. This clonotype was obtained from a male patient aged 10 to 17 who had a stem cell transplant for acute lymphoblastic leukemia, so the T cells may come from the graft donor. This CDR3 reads CASSEYALQFSGANVLTF. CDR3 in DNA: TGTGCCAGCAGTGAATATGCCCTGCAGTTCTCTGGGGCCAACGTCCTGACTTTC.